This T cell receptor (beta chain) appears in the sequencing data of a study of cytomegalovirus exposure and HLA in healthy donors. A multiplex PCR was run with 60 Vbeta primers and 13 Jbeta primers. Some clones are missing from TCRdb's copy, which holds only in-frame ones; the method was immunoSEQ multiplex PCR. The sample yields approximately 100,000 clones, about 81% seen once. Germline CDR1 MNHNS, CDR2 SASEGT. Trimming shortened V by 2 bases and J by 10 bases, and 15 bases separated the two germline ends. The CDR3 consists of 15 residues. The gene calls are TRBV6-1 and TRBJ1-6; D may be TRBD1 (5 bases). This TCR derives from a man aged 18 to 30 in good health and CMV-seropositive. Sample: PBMCs. The CDR3 nucleotides are TGTGCCAGCAGTGAAATGTCGACAGCACCGTCACCCCTCCACTTT. The encoded protein is CASSEMSTAPSPLHF.